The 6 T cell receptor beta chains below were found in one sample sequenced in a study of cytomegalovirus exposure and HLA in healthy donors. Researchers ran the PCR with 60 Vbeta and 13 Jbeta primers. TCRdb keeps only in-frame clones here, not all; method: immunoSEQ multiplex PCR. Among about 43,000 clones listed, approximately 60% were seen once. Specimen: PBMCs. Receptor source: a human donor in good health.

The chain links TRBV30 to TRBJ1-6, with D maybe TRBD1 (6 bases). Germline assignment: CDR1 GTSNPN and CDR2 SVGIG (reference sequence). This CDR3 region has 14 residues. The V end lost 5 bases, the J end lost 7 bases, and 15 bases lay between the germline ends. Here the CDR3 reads CAWQSDRWNSPLHF. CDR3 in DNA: TGTGCCTGGCAAAGCGACAGGTGGAATTCACCCCTCCACTTT.

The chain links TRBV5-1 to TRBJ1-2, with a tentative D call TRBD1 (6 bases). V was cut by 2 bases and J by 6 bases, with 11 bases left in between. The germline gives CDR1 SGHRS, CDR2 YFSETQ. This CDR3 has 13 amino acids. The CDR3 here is CASSLLQGDGYTF. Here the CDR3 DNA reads TGCGCCAGCAGCTTACTACAGGGAGATGGCTACACCTTC.

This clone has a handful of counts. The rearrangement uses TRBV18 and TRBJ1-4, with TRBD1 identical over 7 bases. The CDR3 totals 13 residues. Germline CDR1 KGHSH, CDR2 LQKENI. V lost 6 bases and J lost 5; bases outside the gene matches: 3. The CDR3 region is CASSRDSNEKLFF. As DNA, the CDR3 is TGTGCCAGCTCCCGGGACAGCAATGAAAAACTGTTTTTT.

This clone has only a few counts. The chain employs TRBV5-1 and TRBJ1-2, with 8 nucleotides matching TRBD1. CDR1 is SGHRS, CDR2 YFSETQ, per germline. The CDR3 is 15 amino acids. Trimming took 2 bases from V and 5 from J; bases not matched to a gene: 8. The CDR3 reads CASSFGTGLSYGYTF. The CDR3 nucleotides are TGCGCCAGCAGCTTCGGGACAGGTCTATCATATGGCTACACCTTC.

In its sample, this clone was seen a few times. CDR3 DNA sequence: TGTGCCAGCAGCCAAAAGCTAGGAGGTATGAACACTGAAGCTTTCTTT. It yields the protein CASSQKLGGMNTEAFF. The V call is TRBV5-4, the J call TRBJ1-1; the D is unclear. This CDR3 has 16 residues. Germline lookup yields CDR1 SGHNT and CDR2 YYREEE (reference sequence). V shed 4 bases and J shed 0 bases, with 16 bases lying between them.

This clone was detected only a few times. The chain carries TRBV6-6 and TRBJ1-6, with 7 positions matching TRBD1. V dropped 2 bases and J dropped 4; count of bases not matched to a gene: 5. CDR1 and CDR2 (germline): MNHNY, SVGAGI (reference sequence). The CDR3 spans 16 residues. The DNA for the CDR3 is TGTGCCAGCAGTTACCGGTCGGGACAGTATAATTCACCCCTCCACTTT. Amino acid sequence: CASSYRSGQYNSPLHF.